The 14 T cell receptor beta chains reported below all come from one sample, sequenced in a study of T cells after yellow fever vaccination. MiXCR, applied by TCRdb to the 5' RACE reads, yields one record per CDR3 protein. The sample has 180,000 or so distinct CDR3 sequences; approximately 9.9% are singletons. The sequences come from CD8+ T cells sorted from PBMCs, collected 15 days after the yellow fever booster vaccination. These receptors were collected from a man aged 18 to 30 who received the YFV17D yellow fever vaccine.

This clonotype was detected a few times. This sequence joins TRBV6-6 and TRBJ2-7; no clear D. V was cut by 7 bases and J by 6 bases, with 16 bases left in between. CDR1 MNHNY and CDR2 SVGAGI come from the germline V gene (reference sequence). The CDR3 is made up of 13 amino acids. CDR3 sequence: CASTLGPLFEQYV. The CDR3 DNA follows: TGTGCCAGCACCTTAGGACCGCTCTTCGAGCAGTACGTC.

This clonotype came up a few times. Germline is not matched at one junction end, which may reflect a read error. The chain recombines TRBV6-6 with TRBJ1-3; D is possibly TRBD1 (5 bases). Germline-derived CDR1 and CDR2 are MNHNY and SVGAGI (reference sequence). CDR3 length: 13 amino acids. In DNA form, the CDR3 reads TGTGCCAGCAGTTACTCCGGCGGGTTGGGGCTCGACTTT. Encoded protein: CASSYSGGLGLDF.

The gene calls are TRBV11-2 and TRBJ2-7; D is possibly TRBD2 (6 bases). CDR1 is SGHAT and CDR2 is FQNNGV in the germline V gene. Trimming removed 5 bases at V and 4 bases at J, with 9 bases between. This CDR3 is built from 12 residues. The CDR3: CASSAGSYEQYV. The CDR3, as DNA: TGTGCCAGCAGCGCGGGGAGTTACGAGCAGTACGTC.

The V call is TRBV29-1, the J call TRBJ2-5; 8 nucleotides match TRBD1. Germline V gene sequence: CDR1 SQVTM, CDR2 ANQGSEA. Trimming removed 6 bases from V and 5 bases from J; junction bases left unmatched: 8. The CDR3 consists of 13 residues. This CDR3 reads CSVDTTGAETQYF. The CDR3 DNA reads TGCAGCGTCGACACGACAGGGGCGGAGACCCAGTACTTC.

The CDR3 sequence is CASSESVPDTQYF. The CDR3 DNA reads TGTGCCAGCAGTGAATCAGTCCCAGATACGCAGTATTTT. The chain links TRBV6-1 to TRBJ2-3; D not certain. V lost 2 bases and J 4 bases, leaving 7 bases between the germline ends. Germline V gene lookup returns CDR1 MNHNS and CDR2 SASEGT. CDR3 size: 13 residues.

The chain recombines TRBV12-3 or TRBV12-4 with TRBJ2-4; D could derive from TRBD1 or TRBD2 (5 bases each). Trimming shortened V by 5 bases and J by 9 bases, and 11 bases separated the two germline ends. The CDR3 has 12 residues. The CDR3 coding sequence is TGTGCCAGCAGTCCAACCGGGGCCATTCAGTACTTC. It specifies CASSPTGAIQYF.

The table lists this clonotype with many counts. The rearrangement links TRBV28 to TRBJ2-3; tentatively, D is TRBD2 (5 bases). With 3 bases removed from V and 5 bases from J, the gap between germline ends came to 15 bases. Per germline, CDR1 MDHEN and CDR2 SYDVKM. This CDR3 comprises 15 residues. The CDR3 coding sequence is TGTGCCAGCAGTTTTCGGCTCTCGGGGAGAGATACGCAGTATTTT. This translates into CASSFRLSGRDTQYF.

The gene calls are TRBV27 and TRBJ1-3; D is ambiguous. Trimming shortened V by 5 bases and J by 4 bases, and 6 bases separated the two germline ends. Germline values: CDR1 MNHEY, CDR2 SMNVEV (reference sequence). CDR3 size: 12 residues. CDR3 amino acids: CASSPGGNTIYF. The CDR3 nucleotides are TGTGCCAGCAGTCCGGGGGGAAACACCATATATTTT.

The J gene is TRBJ1-1, the V gene TRBV5-1; TRBD1 matches at 9 bases. V shed 4 bases, J shed 4 bases, and the junction held 5 bases outside the gene matches. The V gene's germline CDR1 is SGHRS and CDR2 YFSETQ. CDR3 length equals 14 residues. CDR3 in DNA: TGCGCCAGCAGCCCAATGACAGGGGGCACTGAAGCTTTCTTT. Its translation: CASSPMTGGTEAFF.

In its sample, this clonotype was seen many times. The chain is built from TRBV9 and TRBJ2-1; possibly TRBD2 for D (6 bases). The CDR3 has 15 residues. The V and J ends lost 3 bases and 8 bases respectively, with 18 bases between them. Germline assignment: CDR1 SGDLS and CDR2 YYNGEE. Here the CDR3 DNA reads TGTGCCAGCAGCGGGTCCGGGACTCCCGAGGATGAGCAGTTCTTC. Its translation is CASSGSGTPEDEQFF.

The chain recombines TRBV30 with TRBJ2-3; D is ambiguous. The germline V and J ends were trimmed by 3 bases and 0 bases, with 7 bases remaining between them. Germline CDR1 and CDR2: GTSNPN and SVGIG (reference sequence). CDR3 length: 13 amino acids. CDR3: CAWSLRSTDTQYF. The CDR3 DNA reads as TGTGCCTGGAGCCTCCGGAGCACAGATACGCAGTATTTT. Based on the CDR3 plus reference TRBV30 and TRBJ2-3, the full variable domain is SQTIHQWPATLVQPVGSPLSLECTVEGTSNPNLYWYRQAAGRGLQLLFYSVGIGQISSEVPQNLSASRPQDRQFILSSKKLLLSDSGFYLCAWSLRSTDTQYFGPGTRLTVL.

The V and J genes are TRBV7-2 and TRBJ2-3, with D uncertain. Looked up from germline, CDR1 is SGHTA and CDR2 is FQGNSA. Trimming pared 2 bases from V and 6 bases from J, leaving 6 bases between. The CDR3 totals 12 residues. The CDR3 sequence: CASSLSRDTQYF. The CDR3 coding sequence is TGTGCCAGCAGCTTATCCCGGGATACGCAGTATTTT. Supplemented by reference TRBV7-2 and TRBJ2-3, the full variable domain reads GAGVSQSPSNKVTEKGKDVELRCDPISGHTALYWYRQSLGQGLEFLIYFQGNSAPDKSGLPSDRFSAERTGGSVSTLTIQRTQQEDSAVYLCASSLSRDTQYFGPGTRLTVL.

At least ten counts were recorded for this clonotype. The chain has TRBV18 and TRBJ2-5, with D tentatively TRBD2 (5 bases). Germline V gene data show CDR1 as KGHSH and CDR2 as LQKENI. V was pared by 0 bases and J by 0 bases, with 20 bases between. This CDR3 contains 19 residues. CDR3 nucleotides: TGTGCCAGCTCACCACCGGGCCAGGTGCGGGTTAGGAACCAAGAGACCCAGTACTTC. Translated, it gives CASSPPGQVRVRNQETQYF.

In this sample, this clonotype turned up a few times. The CDR3 nucleotides are TGCAGTGCGTCCGGGACAGGGAGTTACGAGCAGTACGTC. Translating it yields CSASGTGSYEQYV. The rearrangement links TRBV20-1 to TRBJ2-7; 9 nucleotides line up with TRBD1. Germline V CDR1 and CDR2: DFQATT, SNEGSKA (reference sequence). J was trimmed by 4 bases and V by 6 bases; bases with no gene match: 7. This CDR3 spans 13 amino acids.